The entry below describes one TCR beta chain. Its antigen is unidentified. This CDR3 has 13 residues. J was trimmed by 6 bases and V by 4 bases; bases with no gene match: 3. CDR1 and CDR2 (germline): SGDLS, YYNGEE. This entry is derived from a study of radiotherapy plus CTLA-4 blockade in lung cancer. The study's findings and limits: TCR clones of tumor origin grew in blood after radiotherapy plus ipilimumab.

Patients in the study, people with chemo-refractory metastatic non-small-cell lung cancer, received focal radiation plus ipilimumab CTLA-4 blockade. The table came from immunoSEQ multiplex PCR; TCRdb's copy has only in-frame clones and leaves some out. This sample has roughly 68,000 clones, with roughly 75% found just once. The gene calls are TRBV9 and TRBJ2-2; 7 bases are shared with TRBD2. This clonotype originated in a human donor with non-small cell lung cancer who had a complete response to radiotherapy plus ipilimumab. The sample here was peripheral blood, taken from a patient treated with radiotherapy plus ipilimumab. CDR3 DNA: TGTGCCAGCAGCCCCAGCGGGGCCGGGGAGCTGTTTTTT. This encodes CASSPSGAGELFF.